This T cell receptor (beta chain) was identified during a study of blood T cell repertoires in COVID-19. Study-level information: Acute-phase and convalescent COVID-19 samples originated in the United States, Italy and Spain.

Using immunoSEQ multiplex PCR, the repertoire was profiled, and TCRdb retains in-frame clones only, with some absent. The table includes approximately 180,000 clones, roughly 91% detected once. CDR3 length: 16 residues. Per germline, CDR1 SGHRS and CDR2 YFSETQ. Unmatched junction bases numbered 8, after V lost 1 base and J lost 6 bases. The sample was peripheral blood. The chain uses TRBV5-1 and TRBJ2-1, with TRBD2 matching over 9 bases. The receptor was isolated from a human donor in a cohort sampled during active COVID-19. The CDR3 loop is CASSLLGSGGANEQFF. The CDR3 nucleotides read TGCGCCAGCAGCTTGTTAGGTAGCGGGGGAGCCAATGAGCAGTTCTTC.